This T cell receptor beta chain is drawn from a study of cytotoxic CD8 clonotypes in ibrutinib-treated CLL. Notes on this clone: Its specificity is unknown.

CDR1 MNHNY and CDR2 SVGAGI come from the germline V gene (reference sequence). Trimming cost V 4 bases and J 1 base; bases outside gene matches: 5. This CDR3 is 15 amino acids long. Broader study findings: Clonality correlated strongly with circulating CD8+ T cells and exceeded age-matched healthy donors at baseline. Before falling back toward baseline at progression, clonality had risen at the time of ibrutinib response.

Researchers set a sequencing depth target of 1 in 200,000 to 1 in 1 million T cells. Generated by immunoSEQ multiplex PCR, the TCRdb table keeps only in-frame clones and is missing some. The sample lists about 130,000 clones, approximately 83% seen once, with over 2% in the top ten. This TCR was recovered from a human donor with chronic lymphocytic leukemia. This material consisted of PBMCs, taken after 24 months of ibrutinib treatment. V and J are TRBV6-6 and TRBJ1-1; the match to TRBD1 covers 8 bases. For the CDR3, the DNA is TGTGCCAGCAGTTCCCCCGGGACAGGGAACACTGAAGCTTTCTTT. The encoded protein is CASSSPGTGNTEAFF.